This section outlines one T cell receptor beta chain sequence together with its context. This sample is drawn from a study of cytomegalovirus exposure and HLA in healthy donors. PCR employed 60 Vbeta and 13 Jbeta primers. The assay was immunoSEQ multiplex PCR, and TCRdb's table has in-frame clones only and misses some. The sample gives about 170,000 clones, 80% to 85% of which show up once; over 2% is in the top ten. The sample consisted of PBMCs. This receptor was identified in a male donor in good health and CMV-seronegative.

CDR3 sequence reads: CASSQESGQHYGYTF. CDR3 nucleotide sequence: TGCGCCAGCAGCCAAGAGTCCGGACAGCACTATGGCTACACCTTC. This chain connects TRBV4-3 to TRBJ1-2; a possible D gene is TRBD1 (6 bases). The CDR3 sequence is 15 residues long. CDR1 and CDR2 from the germline V gene are LGHNA and YSLEER. V shed 0 bases and J shed 3 bases, with 11 bases lying between them.